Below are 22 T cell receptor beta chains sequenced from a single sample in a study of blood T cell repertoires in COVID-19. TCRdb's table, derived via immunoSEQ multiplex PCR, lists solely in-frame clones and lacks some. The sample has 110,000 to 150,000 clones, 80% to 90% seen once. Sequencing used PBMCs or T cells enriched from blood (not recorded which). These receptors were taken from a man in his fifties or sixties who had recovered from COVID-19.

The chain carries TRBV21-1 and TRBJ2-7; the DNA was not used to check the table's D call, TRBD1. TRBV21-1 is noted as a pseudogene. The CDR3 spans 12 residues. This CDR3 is CASSKGQYEQYV. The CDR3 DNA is TGTGCCAGCAGCAAGGGACAGTACGAGCAGTACGTC.

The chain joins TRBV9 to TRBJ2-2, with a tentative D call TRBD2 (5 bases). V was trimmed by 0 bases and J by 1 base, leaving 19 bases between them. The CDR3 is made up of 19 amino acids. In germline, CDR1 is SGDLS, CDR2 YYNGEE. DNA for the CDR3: TGTGCCAGCAGCGTAGGCGGGTCTCCAAATTTTATGAACACCGGGGAGCTGTTTTTT. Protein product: CASSVGGSPNFMNTGELFF.

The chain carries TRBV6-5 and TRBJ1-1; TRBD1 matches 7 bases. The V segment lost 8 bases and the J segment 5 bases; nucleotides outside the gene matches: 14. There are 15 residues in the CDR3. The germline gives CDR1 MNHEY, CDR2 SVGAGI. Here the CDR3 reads CASRTAGQQMTEAFF. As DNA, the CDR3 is TGTGCCAGCCGTACCGCGGGACAGCAAATGACTGAAGCTTTCTTT.

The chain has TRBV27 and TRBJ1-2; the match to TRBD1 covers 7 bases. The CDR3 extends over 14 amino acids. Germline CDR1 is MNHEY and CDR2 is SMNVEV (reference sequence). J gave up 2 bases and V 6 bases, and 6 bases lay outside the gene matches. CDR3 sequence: CASRPQTGNYGYTF. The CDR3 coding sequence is TGTGCCAGCAGACCCCAGACAGGGAACTATGGCTACACCTTC.

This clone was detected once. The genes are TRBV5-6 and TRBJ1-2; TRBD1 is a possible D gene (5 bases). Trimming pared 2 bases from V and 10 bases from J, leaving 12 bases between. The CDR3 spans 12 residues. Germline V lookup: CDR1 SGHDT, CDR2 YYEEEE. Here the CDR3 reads CASSFDRDSYTF. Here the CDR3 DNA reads TGTGCCAGCAGCTTCGACCGGGACTCCTACACCTTC.

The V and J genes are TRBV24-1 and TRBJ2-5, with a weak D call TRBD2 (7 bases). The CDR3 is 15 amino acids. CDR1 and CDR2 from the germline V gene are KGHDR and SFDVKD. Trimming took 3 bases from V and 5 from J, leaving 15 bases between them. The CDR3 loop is CATSDRGGGVETQYF. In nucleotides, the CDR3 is TGTGCCACCAGTGATCGAGGGGGGGGCGTGGAGACCCAGTACTTC.

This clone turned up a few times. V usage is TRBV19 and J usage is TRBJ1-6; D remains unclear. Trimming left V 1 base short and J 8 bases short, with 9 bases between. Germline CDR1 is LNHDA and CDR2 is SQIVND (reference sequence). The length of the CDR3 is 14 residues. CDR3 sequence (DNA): TGTGCCAGTAGTATAGCCGGGGAGTATTCACCCCTCCACTTT. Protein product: CASSIAGEYSPLHF.

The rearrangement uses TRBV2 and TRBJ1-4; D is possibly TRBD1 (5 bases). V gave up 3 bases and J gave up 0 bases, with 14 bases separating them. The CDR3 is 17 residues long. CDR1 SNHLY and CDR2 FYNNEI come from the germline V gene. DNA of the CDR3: TGTGCCAGCAGTGATATCTGGGGCAAAGCAACTAATGAAAAACTGTTTTTT. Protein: CASSDIWGKATNEKLFF.

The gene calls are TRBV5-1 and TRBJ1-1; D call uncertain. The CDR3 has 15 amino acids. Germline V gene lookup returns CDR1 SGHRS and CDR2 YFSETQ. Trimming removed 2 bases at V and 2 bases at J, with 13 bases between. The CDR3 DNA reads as TGCGCCAGCAGCTTTGGCGTTCGGGATAACACTGAAGCTTTCTTT. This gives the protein CASSFGVRDNTEAFF.

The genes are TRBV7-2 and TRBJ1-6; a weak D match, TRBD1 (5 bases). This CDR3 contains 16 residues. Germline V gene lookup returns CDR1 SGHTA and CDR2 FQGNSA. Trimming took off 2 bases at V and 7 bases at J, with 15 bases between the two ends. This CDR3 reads CASSLSGGRGNSPLHF. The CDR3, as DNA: TGTGCCAGCAGCTTATCCGGGGGGAGGGGAAATTCACCCCTCCACTTT. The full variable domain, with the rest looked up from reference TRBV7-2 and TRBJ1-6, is GAGVSQSPSNKVTEKGKDVELRCDPISGHTALYWYRQSLGQGLEFLIYFQGNSAPDKSGLPSDRFSAERTGGSVSTLTIQRTQQEDSAVYLCASSLSGGRGNSPLHFGNGTRLTVT.

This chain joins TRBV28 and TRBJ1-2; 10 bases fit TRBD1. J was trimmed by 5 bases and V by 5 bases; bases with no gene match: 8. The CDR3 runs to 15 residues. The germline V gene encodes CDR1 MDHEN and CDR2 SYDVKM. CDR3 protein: CASSVSPGQGYGYTF. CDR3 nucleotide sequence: TGTGCCAGCAGTGTCTCCCCGGGACAGGGGTATGGCTACACCTTC.

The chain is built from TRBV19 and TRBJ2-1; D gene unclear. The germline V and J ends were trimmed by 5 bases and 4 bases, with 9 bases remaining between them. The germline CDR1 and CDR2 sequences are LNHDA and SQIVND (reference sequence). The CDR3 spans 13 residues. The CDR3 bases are TGTGCCAGTAGTCCTCGGGTTTACAATGAGCAGTTCTTC. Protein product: CASSPRVYNEQFF.

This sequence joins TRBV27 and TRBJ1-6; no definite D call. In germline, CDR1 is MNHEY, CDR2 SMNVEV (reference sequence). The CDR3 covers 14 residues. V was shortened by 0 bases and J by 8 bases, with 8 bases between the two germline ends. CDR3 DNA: TGTGCCAGCAGTTTATCTCACTTGGATTCACCCCTCCACTTT. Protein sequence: CASSLSHLDSPLHF.

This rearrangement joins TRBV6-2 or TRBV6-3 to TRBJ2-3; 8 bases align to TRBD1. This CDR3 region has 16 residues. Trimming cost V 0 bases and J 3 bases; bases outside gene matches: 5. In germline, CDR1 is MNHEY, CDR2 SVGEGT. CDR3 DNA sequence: TGTGCCAGCAGTTACTCTTGGACAGGGCAAACAGATACGCAGTATTTT. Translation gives CASSYSWTGQTDTQYF.

The CDR3, as DNA: TGTGCCAGCAGGTCCAGACAGGGGGCTGCATCGGGTGGCTACACCTTC. Translating it yields CASRSRQGAASGGYTF. The J gene is TRBJ1-2, the V gene TRBV28; 10 bases agree with TRBD1. Germline-derived CDR1 and CDR2 are MDHEN and SYDVKM. With V trimmed by 6 bases and J by 7 bases, 14 bases remained unmatched. This CDR3 is built from 16 residues.

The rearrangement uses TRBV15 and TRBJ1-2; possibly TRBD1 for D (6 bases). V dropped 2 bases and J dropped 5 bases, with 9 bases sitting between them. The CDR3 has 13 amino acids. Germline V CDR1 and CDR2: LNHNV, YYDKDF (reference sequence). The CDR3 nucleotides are TGTGCCACCAGCAGACCACAGGGTTATGGCTACACCTTC. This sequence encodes CATSRPQGYGYTF. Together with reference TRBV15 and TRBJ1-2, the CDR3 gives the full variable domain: DAMVIQNPRYQVTQFGKPVTLSCSQTLNHNVMYWYQQKSSQAPKLLFHYYDKDFNNEADTPDNFQSRRPNTSFCFLDIRSPGLGDTAMYLCATSRPQGYGYTFGSGTRLTVV.

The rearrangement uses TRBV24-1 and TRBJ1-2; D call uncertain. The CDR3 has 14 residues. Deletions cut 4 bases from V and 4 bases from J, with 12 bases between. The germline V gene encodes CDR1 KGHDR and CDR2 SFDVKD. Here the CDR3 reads CATSDHPRSYGYTF. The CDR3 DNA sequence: TGTGCCACCAGTGACCATCCCCGGAGCTATGGCTACACCTTC.

Here the CDR3 DNA reads TGTGCCAGTATTTCCGGGAGGCGCGGGAGCACAGATACGCAGTATTTT. Translation: CASISGRRGSTDTQYF. The chain employs TRBV19 and TRBJ2-3, with 7 bases lining up with TRBD2. The germline V gene has CDR1 LNHDA and CDR2 SQIVND (reference sequence). This CDR3 spans 16 amino acids. Trimming cost V 7 bases and J 0 bases; bases outside gene matches: 10. The full variable domain, in which reference TRBV19 and TRBJ2-3 provide the parts outside the CDR3, is DGGITQSPKYLFRKEGQNVTLSCEQNLNHDAMYWYRQDPGQGLRLIYYSQIVNDFQKGDIAEGYSVSREKKESFPLTVTSAQKNPTAFYLCASISGRRGSTDTQYFGPGTRLTVL.

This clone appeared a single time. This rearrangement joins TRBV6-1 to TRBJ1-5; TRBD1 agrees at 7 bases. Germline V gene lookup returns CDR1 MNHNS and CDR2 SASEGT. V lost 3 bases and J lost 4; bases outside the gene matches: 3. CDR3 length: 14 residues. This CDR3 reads CASSDLQGNQPQHF. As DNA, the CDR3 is TGTGCCAGCAGTGATTTACAGGGGAATCAGCCCCAGCATTTT.

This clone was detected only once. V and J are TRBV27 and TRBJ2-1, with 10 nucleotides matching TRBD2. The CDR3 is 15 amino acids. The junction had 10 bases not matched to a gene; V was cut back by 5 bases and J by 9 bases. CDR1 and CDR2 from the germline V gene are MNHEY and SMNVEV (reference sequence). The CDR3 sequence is CASSPRWTSGAEQFF. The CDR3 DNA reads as TGTGCCAGCAGTCCACGGTGGACTAGCGGTGCTGAGCAGTTCTTC.

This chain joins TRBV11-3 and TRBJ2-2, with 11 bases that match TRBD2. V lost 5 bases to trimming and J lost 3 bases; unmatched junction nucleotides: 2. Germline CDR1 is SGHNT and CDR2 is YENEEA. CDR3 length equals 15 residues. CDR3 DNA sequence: TGTGCCAGCAGCGCGGGACTAGCGGACACCGGGGAGCTGTTTTTT. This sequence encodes CASSAGLADTGELFF.

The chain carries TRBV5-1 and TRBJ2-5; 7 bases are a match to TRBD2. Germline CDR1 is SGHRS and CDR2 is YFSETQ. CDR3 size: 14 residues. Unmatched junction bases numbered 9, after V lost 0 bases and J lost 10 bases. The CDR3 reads CASSLAGGVWNQYF. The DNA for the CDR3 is TGCGCCAGCAGCTTGGCGGGGGGAGTATGGAACCAGTACTTC.